The clone carrying this TCR beta chain has only one observation. Its antigen is as yet unknown. There are 15 residues in the CDR3. The germline V and J ends were trimmed by 4 bases and 6 bases, with 17 bases remaining between them. The germline V gene has CDR1 SGHKS and CDR2 YYEKEE (reference sequence). The entry originates in a study of immune evolution from preneoplasia to lung adenocarcinoma. Study overall: HLA loss of heterozygosity: 5.5% to 8.5% AIS, less than 18% MIA, around 35% ADC, none AAH. Notes on the study in general: KRAS-mutant nodules had the highest T cell clonality. Later-stage lesions seemingly showed higher T cell density and diversity than normal lung. Top clone frequencies peaked in normal lung, apparently declining through invasive adenocarcinoma.

The method was immunoSEQ multiplex PCR; TCRdb's version includes in-frame clones alone and lacks a portion of them. In the table there are roughly 10,000 clones, about 79% of which are singletons. This clonotype originated in a person aged 55-80 years with lung adenocarcinoma. This chain links TRBV5-5 with TRBJ1-5, with TRBD1 as a possible D gene (5 bases). The sample was FFPE minimally invasive lung adenocarcinoma tissue. DNA of the CDR3: TGTGCCAGCAGCCCTTGGGCGGGGGATGGTCAGCCCCAGCATTTT. Amino acids: CASSPWAGDGQPQHF. Variable domain in full (rest from reference TRBV5-5 and TRBJ1-5): DAGVTQSPTHLIKTRGQQVTLRCSPISGHKSVSWYQQVLGQGPQFIFQYYEKEERGRGNFPDRFSARQFPNYSSELNVNALLLGDSALYLCASSPWAGDGQPQHFGDGTRLSIL.